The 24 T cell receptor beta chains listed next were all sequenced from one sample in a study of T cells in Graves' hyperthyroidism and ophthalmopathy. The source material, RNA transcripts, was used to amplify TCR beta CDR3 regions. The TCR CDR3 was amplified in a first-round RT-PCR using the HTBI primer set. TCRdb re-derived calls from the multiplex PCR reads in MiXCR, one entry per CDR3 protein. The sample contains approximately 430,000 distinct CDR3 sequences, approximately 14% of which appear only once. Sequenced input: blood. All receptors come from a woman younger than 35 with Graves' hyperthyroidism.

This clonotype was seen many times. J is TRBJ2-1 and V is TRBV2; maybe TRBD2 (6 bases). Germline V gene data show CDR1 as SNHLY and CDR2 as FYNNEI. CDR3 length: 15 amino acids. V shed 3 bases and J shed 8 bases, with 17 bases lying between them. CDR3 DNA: TGTGCCAGCAGTGATTTGTGGCGGGAAGGCGATGAGCAGTTCTTC. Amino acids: CASSDLWREGDEQFF.

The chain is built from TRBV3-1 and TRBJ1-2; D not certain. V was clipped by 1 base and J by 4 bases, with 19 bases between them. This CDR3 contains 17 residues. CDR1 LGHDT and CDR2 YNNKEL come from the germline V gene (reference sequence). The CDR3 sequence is CASSQGLVDPAGYGYTF. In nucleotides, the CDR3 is TGTGCCAGCAGCCAAGGTTTAGTGGACCCTGCGGGCTATGGCTACACCTTC.

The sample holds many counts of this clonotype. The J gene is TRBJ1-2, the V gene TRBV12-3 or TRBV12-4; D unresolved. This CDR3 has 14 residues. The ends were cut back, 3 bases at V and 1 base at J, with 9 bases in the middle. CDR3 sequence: CASSLTLGNYGYTF. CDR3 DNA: TGTGCCAGCAGTTTGACCCTCGGTAACTATGGCTACACCTTC.

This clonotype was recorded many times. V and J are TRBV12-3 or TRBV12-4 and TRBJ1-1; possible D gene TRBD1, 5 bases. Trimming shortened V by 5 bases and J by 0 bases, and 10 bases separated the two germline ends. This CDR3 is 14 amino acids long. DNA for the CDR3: TGTGCCAGCAGTAACAGGATGGTGAACACTGAAGCTTTCTTT. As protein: CASSNRMVNTEAFF.

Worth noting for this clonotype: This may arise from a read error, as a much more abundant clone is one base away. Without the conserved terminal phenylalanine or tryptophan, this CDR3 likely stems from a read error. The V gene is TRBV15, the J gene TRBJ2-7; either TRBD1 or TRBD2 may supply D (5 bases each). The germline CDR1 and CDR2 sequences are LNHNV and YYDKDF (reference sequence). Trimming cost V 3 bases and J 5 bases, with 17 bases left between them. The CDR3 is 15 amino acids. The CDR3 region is CATSSRGQRVHEQYL. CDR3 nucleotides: TGTGCCACCAGCAGTAGGGGTCAGAGGGTACACGAGCAGTACCTC.

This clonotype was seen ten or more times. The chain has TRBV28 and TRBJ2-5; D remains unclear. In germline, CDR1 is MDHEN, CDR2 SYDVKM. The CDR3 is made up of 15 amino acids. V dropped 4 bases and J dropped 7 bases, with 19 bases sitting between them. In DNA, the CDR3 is TGTGCCAGCAGTTCGACGCAAGCTATCAAGAGGACCCAGTACTTC. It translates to CASSSTQAIKRTQYF. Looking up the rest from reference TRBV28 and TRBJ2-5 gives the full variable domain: DVKVTQSSRYLVKRTGEKVFLECVQDMDHENMFWYRQDPGLGLRLIYFSYDVKMKEKGDIPEGYSVSREKKERFSLILESASTNQTSMYLCASSSTQAIKRTQYFGPGTRLLVL.

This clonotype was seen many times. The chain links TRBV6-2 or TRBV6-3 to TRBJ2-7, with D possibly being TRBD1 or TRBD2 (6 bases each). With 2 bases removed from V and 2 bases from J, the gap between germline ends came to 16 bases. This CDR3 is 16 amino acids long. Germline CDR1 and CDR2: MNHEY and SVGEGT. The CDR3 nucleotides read TGTGCCAGCAGTTACGGGGGGACATCTAGAACCTACGAGCAGTACTTC. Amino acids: CASSYGGTSRTYEQYF.

The CDR3 sequence is CASSPRQAEPAYEQYF. For the CDR3, the DNA is TGCGCCAGCAGCCCCCGACAGGCCGAACCAGCCTACGAGCAGTACTTC. The chain uses TRBV4-1 and TRBJ2-7, with D maybe TRBD1 (6 bases). Trimming cost V 4 bases and J 2 bases, with 18 bases left between them. This CDR3 comprises 16 residues. Germline values: CDR1 MGHRA, CDR2 YSYEKL.

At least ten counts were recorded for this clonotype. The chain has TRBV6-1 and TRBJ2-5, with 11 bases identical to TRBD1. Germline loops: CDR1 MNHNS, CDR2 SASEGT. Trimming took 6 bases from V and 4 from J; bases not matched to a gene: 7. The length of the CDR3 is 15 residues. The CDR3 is CASREGGQGGETQYF. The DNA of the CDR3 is TGTGCCAGCAGGGAGGGGGGACAGGGGGGAGAGACCCAGTACTTC.

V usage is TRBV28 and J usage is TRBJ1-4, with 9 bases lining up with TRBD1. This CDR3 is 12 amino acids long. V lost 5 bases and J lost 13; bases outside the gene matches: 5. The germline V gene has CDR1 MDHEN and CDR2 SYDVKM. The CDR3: CASSKQGAGLFF. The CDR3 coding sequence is TGTGCCAGCAGTAAACAGGGGGCAGGACTGTTTTTT.

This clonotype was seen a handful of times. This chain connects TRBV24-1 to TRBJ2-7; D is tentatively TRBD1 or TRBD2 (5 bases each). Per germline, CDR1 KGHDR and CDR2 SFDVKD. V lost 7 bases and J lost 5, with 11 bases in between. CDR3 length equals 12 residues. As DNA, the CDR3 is TGTGCCACCAGGGGGGTGTTTGACGAGCAGTACTTC. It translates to CATRGVFDEQYF.

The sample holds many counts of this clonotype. CDR3 sequence: CASTQGGSGNTIYF. The CDR3, as DNA: TGTGCCAGCACCCAAGGGGGTTCTGGAAACACCATATATTTT. This rearrangement joins TRBV12-3 or TRBV12-4 to TRBJ1-3; D is possibly TRBD1 (6 bases). The CDR3 spans 14 residues. The V gene lost 7 bases and the J gene lost 1 base, with 11 bases spanning the gap.

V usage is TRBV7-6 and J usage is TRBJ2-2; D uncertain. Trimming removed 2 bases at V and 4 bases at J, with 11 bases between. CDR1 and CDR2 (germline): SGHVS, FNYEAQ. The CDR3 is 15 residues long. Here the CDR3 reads CASSLTATSTGELFF. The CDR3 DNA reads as TGTGCCAGCAGCTTAACAGCTACTTCCACCGGGGAGCTGTTTTTT. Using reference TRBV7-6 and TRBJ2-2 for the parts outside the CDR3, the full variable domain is GAGVSQSPRYKVTKRGQDVALRCDPISGHVSLYWYRQALGQGPEFLTYFNYEAQQDKSGLPNDRFSAERPEGSISTLTIQRTEQRDSAMYRCASSLTATSTGELFFGEGSRLTVL.

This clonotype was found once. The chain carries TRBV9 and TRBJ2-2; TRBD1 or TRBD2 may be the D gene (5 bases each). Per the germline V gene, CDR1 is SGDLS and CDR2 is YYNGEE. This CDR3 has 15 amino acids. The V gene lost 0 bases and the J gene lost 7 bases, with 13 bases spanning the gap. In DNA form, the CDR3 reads TGTGCCAGCAGCGTAGCGGGGACCCGCGGCGGGGAGCTGTTTTTT. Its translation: CASSVAGTRGGELFF.

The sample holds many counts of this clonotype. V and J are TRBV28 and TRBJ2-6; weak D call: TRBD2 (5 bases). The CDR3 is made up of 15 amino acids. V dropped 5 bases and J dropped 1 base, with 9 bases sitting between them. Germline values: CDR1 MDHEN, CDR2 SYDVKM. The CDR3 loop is CASSPRGSGANVLTF. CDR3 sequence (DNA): TGTGCCAGCAGTCCCCGGGGTTCTGGGGCCAACGTCCTGACTTTC.

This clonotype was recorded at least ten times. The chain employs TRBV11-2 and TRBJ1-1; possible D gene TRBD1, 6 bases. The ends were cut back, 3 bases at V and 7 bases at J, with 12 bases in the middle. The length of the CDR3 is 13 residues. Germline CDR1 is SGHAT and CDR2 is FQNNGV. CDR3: CASSLGRQVEAFF. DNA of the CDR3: TGTGCCAGCAGCTTGGGAAGACAGGTTGAAGCTTTCTTT.

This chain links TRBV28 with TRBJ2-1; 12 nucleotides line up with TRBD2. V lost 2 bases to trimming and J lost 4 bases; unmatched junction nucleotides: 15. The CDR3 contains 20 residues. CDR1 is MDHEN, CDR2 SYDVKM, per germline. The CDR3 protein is CASSLLRLASGGDFYNEQFF. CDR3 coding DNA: TGTGCCAGCAGTTTACTTCGTCTTGCTAGCGGGGGGGATTTTTACAATGAGCAGTTCTTC.

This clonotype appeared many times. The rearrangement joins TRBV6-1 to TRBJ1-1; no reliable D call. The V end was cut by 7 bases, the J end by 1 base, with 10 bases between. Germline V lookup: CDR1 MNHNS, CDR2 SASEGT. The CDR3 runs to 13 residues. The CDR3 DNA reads TGTGCCAGCAATAACCCAGGGAACACTGAAGCTTTCTTT. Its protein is CASNNPGNTEAFF.

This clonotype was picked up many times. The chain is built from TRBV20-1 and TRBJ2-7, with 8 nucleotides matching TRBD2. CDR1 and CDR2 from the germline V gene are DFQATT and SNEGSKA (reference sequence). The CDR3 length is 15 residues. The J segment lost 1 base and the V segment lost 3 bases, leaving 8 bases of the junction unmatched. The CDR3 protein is CSARQREGPSYEQYF. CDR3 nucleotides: TGCAGTGCTAGGCAACGGGAGGGCCCTTCCTACGAGCAGTACTTC.

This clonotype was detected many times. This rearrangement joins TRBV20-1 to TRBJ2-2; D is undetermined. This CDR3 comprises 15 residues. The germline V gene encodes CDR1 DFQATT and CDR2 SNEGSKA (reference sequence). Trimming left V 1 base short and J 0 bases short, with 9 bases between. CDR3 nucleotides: TGCAGTGCTAGAGTTCCGGGCGCGAACACCGGGGAGCTGTTTTTT. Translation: CSARVPGANTGELFF.

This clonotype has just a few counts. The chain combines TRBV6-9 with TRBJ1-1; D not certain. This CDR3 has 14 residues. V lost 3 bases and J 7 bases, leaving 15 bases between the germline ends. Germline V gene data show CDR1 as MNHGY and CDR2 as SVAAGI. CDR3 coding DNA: TGTGCCAGCAGTTACACCCCCGGGTCAGATGAAGCTTTCTTT. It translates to CASSYTPGSDEAFF.

The CDR3: CASSLGAEGTQYF. CDR3 in DNA: TGCGCCAGCAGCTTGGGAGCGGAAGGGACCCAGTACTTC. The gene calls are TRBV5-1 and TRBJ2-5, with D possibly being TRBD2 (5 bases). The germline V gene encodes CDR1 SGHRS and CDR2 YFSETQ. V was trimmed by 0 bases and J by 7 bases, leaving 10 bases between them. The length of the CDR3 is 13 residues.

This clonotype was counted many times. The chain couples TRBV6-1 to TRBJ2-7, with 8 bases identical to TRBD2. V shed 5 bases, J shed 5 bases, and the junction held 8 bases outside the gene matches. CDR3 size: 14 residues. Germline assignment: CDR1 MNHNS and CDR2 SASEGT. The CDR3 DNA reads TGTGCCAGCAGTCACGGACTAGCTGTCCACGAGCAGTACTTC. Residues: CASSHGLAVHEQYF.

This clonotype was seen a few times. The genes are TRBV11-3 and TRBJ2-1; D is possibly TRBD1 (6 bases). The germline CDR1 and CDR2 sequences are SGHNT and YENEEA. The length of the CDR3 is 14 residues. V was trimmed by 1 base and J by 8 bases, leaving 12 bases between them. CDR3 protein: CASSLGLTGDEQFF. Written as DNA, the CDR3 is TGTGCCAGCAGCTTAGGGTTGACAGGAGATGAGCAGTTCTTC.